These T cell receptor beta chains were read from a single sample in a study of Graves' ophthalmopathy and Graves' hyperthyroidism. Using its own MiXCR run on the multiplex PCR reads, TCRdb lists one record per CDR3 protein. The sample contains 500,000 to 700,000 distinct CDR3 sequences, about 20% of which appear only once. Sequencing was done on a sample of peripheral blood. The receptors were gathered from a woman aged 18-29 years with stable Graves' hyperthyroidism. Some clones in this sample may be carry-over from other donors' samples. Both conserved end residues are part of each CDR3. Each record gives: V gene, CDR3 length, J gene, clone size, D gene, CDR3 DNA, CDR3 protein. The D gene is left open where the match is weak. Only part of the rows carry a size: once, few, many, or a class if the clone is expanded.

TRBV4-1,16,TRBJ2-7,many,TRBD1,TGCGCCAGCAGCCAAGATTGGGGACAGGTGATCTACGAGCAGTACTTC,CASSQDWGQVIYEQYF
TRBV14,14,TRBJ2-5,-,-,TGTGCCAGCAGCCAAGAGTCTGGAGCAGAGACCCAGTACTTC,CASSQESGAETQYF
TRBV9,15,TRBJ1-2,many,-,TGTGCCAGCAGCGTAGGCCAGGAGGTAAACTATGGCTACACCTTC,CASSVGQEVNYGYTF
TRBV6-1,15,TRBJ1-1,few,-,TGTGCCAGCAGTCTCCCGAGACTGAGTTACACTGAAGCTTTCTTT,CASSLPRLSYTEAFF
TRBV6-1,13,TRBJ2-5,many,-,TGTGCCAGCCGGCGAGGCAACCAAGAGACCCAGTACTTC,CASRRGNQETQYF
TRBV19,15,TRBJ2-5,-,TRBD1,TGTGCCAGCGACGGGGGGACAGGGGGCATTGAGACCCAGTACTTC,CASDGGTGGIETQYF
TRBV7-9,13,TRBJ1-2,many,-,TGTGCCAGCAGCTTTCCAACTAACTATGGCTACACCTTC,CASSFPTNYGYTF
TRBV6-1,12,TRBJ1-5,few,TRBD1,TGTGCCATCTGGACAGGGGGACAGCCCCAGCATTTT,CAIWTGGQPQHF
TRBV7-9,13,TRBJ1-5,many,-,TGTGCCAGCAGCTTCCCGTCAGGTCAGCCCCAGCATTTT,CASSFPSGQPQHF
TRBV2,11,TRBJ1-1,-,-,TGTGCCAGCAGTTGGGAACGTGAAGCTTTCTTT,CASSWEREAFF
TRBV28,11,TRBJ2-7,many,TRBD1,TGTGCCAGCAAGGACAGGCACGAGCAGTACTTC,CASKDRHEQYF
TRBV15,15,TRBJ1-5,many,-,TGTGCCACCAGCAGAGATTACCTTAGCAATCAGCCCCAGCATTTT,CATSRDYLSNQPQHF
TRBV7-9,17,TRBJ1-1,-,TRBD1,TGTGCCAGCAGGTCGGGACAGGGGGGGATTTTGAACACTGAAGCTTTCTTT,CASRSGQGGILNTEAFF
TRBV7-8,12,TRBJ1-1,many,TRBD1,TGTGCCAGCAGCTTAGCCGACAGGGGAGCTTTCTTT,CASSLADRGAFF
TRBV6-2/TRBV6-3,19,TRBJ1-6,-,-,TGTGCCAGCAGTTACAGGAGGGGCTCGGAGAGCTCCTATAATTCACCCCTCCACTTT,CASSYRRGSESSYNSPLHF
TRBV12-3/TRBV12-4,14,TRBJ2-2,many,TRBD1,TGTGCCAGCAGTACCGTGACAGGGCGGTGGGAGCTGTTTTTT,CASSTVTGRWELFF
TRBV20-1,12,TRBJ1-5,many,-,TGCAGTGCTACACCAAGCAATCAGCCCCAGCATTTT,CSATPSNQPQHF
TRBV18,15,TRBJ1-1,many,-,TGTGCCAGCTTCCCTCGGGCAGTAATGAACACTGAAGCTTTCTTT,CASFPRAVMNTEAFF
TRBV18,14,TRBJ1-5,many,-,TGTGCCAGCTCACTCGCTACAGTTAATCAGCCCCAGCATTTT,CASSLATVNQPQHF
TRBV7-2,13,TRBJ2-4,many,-,TGTGCCAGCAGCTTAGCGACAGGGAGGTTCCAGTACTTC,CASSLATGRFQYF
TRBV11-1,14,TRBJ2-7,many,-,TGTGCCAGCAGCTTAGCGGAGGGGTCGCACGAGCAGTACTTC,CASSLAEGSHEQYF
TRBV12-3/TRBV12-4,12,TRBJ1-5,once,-,TGTGCCAGCAGTGGATATGGGCAGCCCCAGCATTTT,CASSGYGQPQHF
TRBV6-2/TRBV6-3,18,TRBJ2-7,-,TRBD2,TGTGCCAGCAGTTACTCCCCCGTGACTAGCAGCCTCTCCCACGAGCAGTACTTC,CASSYSPVTSSLSHEQYF
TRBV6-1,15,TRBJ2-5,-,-,TGTGCCAGCAGCAACCCCCCTCCCGATGCGGAGACCCAGTACTTC,CASSNPPPDAETQYF
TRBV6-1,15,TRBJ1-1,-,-,TGTGCCAGCAGGGTTGAGGGGTTCGGCTACACTGAAGCTTTCTTT,CASRVEGFGYTEAFF
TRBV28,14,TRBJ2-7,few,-,TGTGCCAGCAGTTCTCCTGGGGCTTCCTACGAGCAGTACTTC,CASSSPGASYEQYF
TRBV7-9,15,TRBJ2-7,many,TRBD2,TGTGCCAGCAGCCTATTAGCGGGAGGGCCGGGGGAGCAGTACTTC,CASSLLAGGPGEQYF
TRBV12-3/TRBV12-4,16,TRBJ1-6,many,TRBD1,TGTGCCAGCAGTTACGACAGGGCGCCCTATAATTCACCCCTCCACTTT,CASSYDRAPYNSPLHF
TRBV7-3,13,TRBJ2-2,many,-,TGTGCCAGCAAAAGCCACAACACCGGGGAGCTGTTTTTT,CASKSHNTGELFF